A single T cell receptor (beta chain) is shown here with its context. No antigen is known for it. The data are from a study of shared clonotypes between healthy human individuals. Germline V gene lookup returns CDR1 SGHVS and CDR2 FQNEAQ. Trimming at V came to 5 bases and at J to 7 bases, leaving 9 bases not matched to a gene. The CDR3 runs to 15 residues. CD45RO-negative, CCR7-positively selected cells formed the naive CD8 fraction, excluding terminally differentiated effector memory CD45RA+ cells. The table came from immunoSEQ multiplex PCR; TCRdb's copy has only in-frame clones and leaves some out. The table lists roughly 890,000 clones, approximately 92% of them singletons. Findings and caveats of the study: Deeper or shallower sequencing was expected to change how clonotypes are shared among donors.

What was sequenced was naive CD8+ T cells sorted from blood. The TCR comes from a man aged 25 to 45 in good health. V gene TRBV7-8 combines with J gene TRBJ1-1, with TRBD1 matching over 11 bases. CDR3 in DNA: TGTGCCAGCAGCACCGGGACAGGGGGGATTAGTGAAGCTTTCTTT. This encodes CASSTGTGGISEAFF.